These 32 T cell receptor beta chains were all obtained from the same sample, sequenced in a study of radiotherapy plus CTLA-4 blockade in lung cancer. Clones were sequenced by immunoSEQ multiplex PCR, and TCRdb holds only the in-frame ones, with some missing. The table shows about 77,000 clones, with roughly 80% occurring only once. The sample consisted of peripheral blood, taken from a patient treated with radiotherapy plus ipilimumab. The receptors derive from a human donor with non-small cell lung cancer whose response to radiotherapy plus ipilimumab could not be evaluated.

In nucleotides, the CDR3 is TGTGCCAGCAGCTTAGCGGGCGGGGACTGGATGATCTACGAGCAGTACTTC. Protein product: CASSLAGGDWMIYEQYF. The chain is built from TRBV11-3 and TRBJ2-7; TRBD2 might be the D (6 bases). Trimming took 1 base from V and 3 from J, leaving 19 bases between them. CDR1 SGHNT and CDR2 YENEEA come from the germline V gene. This CDR3 spans 17 amino acids.

The chain is built from TRBV11-3 and TRBJ2-2, with 8 bases lining up with TRBD2. CDR1 is SGHNT and CDR2 is YENEEA in the germline V gene. The CDR3 has 14 amino acids. V shed 10 bases, J shed 6 bases, and the junction held 10 bases outside the gene matches. The CDR3 bases are TGTGCCATCGCAGCGGGAGAAAAGTCCGGGGAGCTGTTTTTT. Translating it yields CAIAAGEKSGELFF.

V and J are TRBV27 and TRBJ2-5, with 12 bases lining up with TRBD1. The length of the CDR3 is 15 residues. V shed 10 bases, J shed 5 bases, and the junction held 11 bases outside the gene matches. Looked up from germline, CDR1 is MNHEY and CDR2 is SMNVEV (reference sequence). In DNA, the CDR3 is TGTGCCACCCACGCCGGGACAGGGGGCGCGGAGACCCAGTACTTC. As protein: CATHAGTGGAETQYF.

The genes are TRBV11-2 and TRBJ2-4, with D unclear. The CDR3 is 14 residues long. Germline V gene data show CDR1 as SGHAT and CDR2 as FQNNGV. V was shortened by 8 bases and J by 0 bases, with 11 bases between the two germline ends. The CDR3 sequence: CASGLGVAKNIQYF. The CDR3 coding sequence is TGTGCCAGCGGCCTCGGAGTAGCCAAAAACATTCAGTACTTC.

The chain has TRBV27 and TRBJ2-2; D is ambiguous. The CDR3 length is 15 residues. V was shortened by 0 bases and J by 2 bases, with 7 bases between the two germline ends. CDR1 and CDR2 (germline): MNHEY, SMNVEV (reference sequence). As DNA, the CDR3 is TGTGCCAGCAGTTTATCGCTCCTAAACACCGGGGAGCTGTTTTTT. Protein sequence: CASSLSLLNTGELFF.

Only a few counts were recorded for this clone. The chain recombines TRBV2 with TRBJ1-1; 7 positions match TRBD1. Per the germline V gene, CDR1 is SNHLY and CDR2 is FYNNEI. CDR3 length: 12 amino acids. V lost 5 bases to trimming and J lost 4 bases; unmatched junction nucleotides: 1. The CDR3 sequence is CASSTGVTEAFF. The CDR3 DNA reads TGTGCCAGCAGTACAGGGGTCACTGAAGCTTTCTTT. The complete variable domain, with remaining parts taken from reference TRBV2 and TRBJ1-1, reads EPEVTQTPSHQVTQMGQEVILRCVPISNHLYFYWYRQILGQKVEFLVSFYNNEISEKSEIFDDQFSVERPDGSNFTLKIRSTKLEDSAMYFCASSTGVTEAFFGQGTRLTVV.

The genes are TRBV11-3 and TRBJ2-2; D is unclear. The germline CDR1 and CDR2 sequences are SGHNT and YENEEA. Trimming shortened V by 5 bases and J by 5 bases, and 18 bases separated the two germline ends. There are 16 residues in the CDR3. This CDR3 is CASSPRWAEKTGELFF. CDR3 nucleotides: TGTGCCAGCAGCCCCCGATGGGCAGAAAAAACCGGGGAGCTGTTTTTT.

The genes are TRBV6-9 and TRBJ1-5; D possibly corresponds to TRBD1 (5 bases). Trimming pared 9 bases from V and 7 bases from J, leaving 13 bases between. This CDR3 comprises 12 residues. The germline CDR1 and CDR2 sequences are MNHGY and SVAAGI. CDR3 amino acids: CASFWGGQPQHF. The CDR3 DNA reads as TGTGCCAGTTTTTGGGGGGGGCAGCCCCAGCATTTT.

CDR3 coding DNA: TGTGCCAGCAGCCCAGGGACTAGCGGGGGGACCCAAGAGACCCAGTACTTC. Residues: CASSPGTSGGTQETQYF. The chain joins TRBV28 to TRBJ2-5, with 15 bases lining up with TRBD2. Germline V gene data show CDR1 as MDHEN and CDR2 as SYDVKM. CDR3 length equals 17 residues. Trimming took 6 bases from V and 1 from J; bases not matched to a gene: 6.

The chain employs TRBV19 and TRBJ1-5; D unresolved. From germline, CDR1 is LNHDA and CDR2 SQIVND (reference sequence). This CDR3 spans 15 amino acids. The V and J ends lost 3 bases and 0 bases respectively, with 9 bases between them. The chain's CDR3 is CASSIEGISNQPQHF. The CDR3 nucleotides are TGTGCCAGTAGTATTGAGGGCATTAGCAATCAGCCCCAGCATTTT.

This clone was detected a few times. J is TRBJ2-2 and V is TRBV6-6; a possible D gene is TRBD2 (6 bases). From germline, CDR1 is MNHNY and CDR2 SVGAGI (reference sequence). The CDR3 runs 13 residues. V was cut by 8 bases and J by 4 bases, with 11 bases left in between. CDR3: CASWRAGTGELFF. In nucleotides, the CDR3 is TGTGCCAGCTGGAGGGCGGGCACCGGGGAGCTGTTTTTT.

This rearrangement joins TRBV11-2 to TRBJ1-1, with a tentative D call TRBD1 (5 bases). Deletions cut 0 bases from V and 4 bases from J, with 12 bases between. CDR1 and CDR2 from the germline V gene are SGHAT and FQNNGV. The CDR3 is made up of 15 amino acids. Written as DNA, the CDR3 is TGTGCCAGCAGCTTAGATCAAATAGGGGCCACTGAAGCTTTCTTT. Its protein is CASSLDQIGATEAFF.

V gene TRBV7-9 combines with J gene TRBJ2-1; tentatively, D is TRBD1 (6 bases). Per germline, CDR1 SEHNR and CDR2 FQNEAQ (reference sequence). The CDR3 runs 15 residues. Trimming removed 5 bases from V and 9 bases from J, with 20 bases in between. The CDR3 spells CASSPAPQGLSEQFF. Here the CDR3 DNA reads TGTGCCAGCAGCCCCGCACCTCAGGGGCTAAGTGAGCAGTTCTTC.

J is TRBJ2-1 and V is TRBV4-1; no clear D gene. The V end lost 3 bases, the J end lost 9 bases, and 9 bases lay between the germline ends. This CDR3 spans 12 amino acids. Germline-derived CDR1 and CDR2 are MGHRA and YSYEKL. CDR3 coding DNA: TGCGCCAGCAGCCACCCCTTGTCTGAGCAGTTCTTC. Translation: CASSHPLSEQFF.

The DNA for the CDR3 is TGTGCCAGCAGTTACTCCCGGGGGGCCTACGAGCAGTACTTC. Encoded protein: CASSYSRGAYEQYF. V and J are TRBV6-6 and TRBJ2-7; 7 bases are shared with TRBD2. The germline gives CDR1 MNHNY, CDR2 SVGAGI (reference sequence). The CDR3 is 14 residues long. Losses at the gene ends were 0 bases for V and 2 bases for J; bases not matched to a gene: 1.

This clone showed up just a few times. V gene TRBV9 combines with J gene TRBJ2-2; possible D gene TRBD2, 5 bases. Germline assignment: CDR1 SGDLS and CDR2 YYNGEE. The CDR3 is made up of 15 amino acids. Trimming took off 0 bases at V and 9 bases at J, with 15 bases between the two ends. The CDR3 DNA is TGTGCCAGCAGCGTAGGTGGGAGTGGGAACCGGGAGCTGTTTTTT. Its protein product is CASSVGGSGNRELFF. Filled out from reference TRBV9 and TRBJ2-2, the complete variable domain reads DSGVTQTPKHLITATGQRVTLRCSPRSGDLSVYWYQQSLDQGLQFLIQYYNGEERAKGNILERFSAQQFPDLHSELNLSSLELGDSALYFCASSVGGSGNRELFFGEGSRLTVL.

The chain is built from TRBV5-1 and TRBJ1-6; 10 nucleotides agree with TRBD1. Losses at the gene ends were 5 bases for V and 5 bases for J; bases not matched to a gene: 4. Germline CDR1 SGHRS, CDR2 YFSETQ. The CDR3 loop spans 15 amino acids. CDR3 in DNA: TGCGCCAGCAGGTCGGGACAGGGGAATAATTCACCCCTCCACTTT. Residues: CASRSGQGNNSPLHF.

CDR3 sequence: CASSYSRGTGLGGYTF. CDR3 DNA sequence: TGTGCCAGCAGTTACTCGAGGGGTACAGGGCTTGGAGGCTACACCTTC. This rearrangement joins TRBV6-6 to TRBJ1-2; TRBD1 is a possible D gene (6 bases). The germline gives CDR1 MNHNY, CDR2 SVGAGI (reference sequence). The CDR3 is 16 amino acids. V lost 0 bases and J 8 bases, leaving 19 bases between the germline ends.

This clone was seen a handful of times. The chain joins TRBV6-6 to TRBJ1-2; D is undetermined. The CDR3 extends over 13 amino acids. The V and J ends lost 5 bases and 8 bases respectively, with 15 bases between them. From germline, CDR1 is MNHNY and CDR2 SVGAGI (reference sequence). The CDR3 protein is CASSQTWERGYTF. In DNA form, the CDR3 reads TGTGCCAGCAGTCAGACCTGGGAGCGGGGCTACACCTTC.

This clone is a singleton in its sample. CDR3 region: CASSQKWTGDNEQFF. The CDR3 DNA sequence: TGCGCCAGCAGCCAAAAGTGGACAGGGGACAATGAGCAGTTCTTC. V usage is TRBV4-3 and J usage is TRBJ2-1; 9 bases match TRBD1. From germline, CDR1 is LGHNA and CDR2 YSLEER. This CDR3 is built from 15 residues. The trim removed 2 bases at V and 5 bases at J, leaving 4 bases unmatched.

The chain carries TRBV4-3 and TRBJ2-2; a weak D match, TRBD2 (6 bases). Germline V gene lookup returns CDR1 LGHNA and CDR2 YSLEER. V lost 4 bases and J lost 4, with 16 bases in between. CDR3 size: 16 residues. DNA of the CDR3: TGCGCCAGCAGCCGTGAAATGCGGGGCGCCACCGGGGAGCTGTTTTTT. Protein: CASSREMRGATGELFF.

V usage is TRBV19 and J usage is TRBJ2-3; TRBD2 agrees at 7 bases. Germline lookup yields CDR1 LNHDA and CDR2 SQIVND (reference sequence). J lost 4 bases, V lost 3 bases, and 13 bases had no gene match. This CDR3 comprises 17 residues. The CDR3 bases are TGTGCCAGTAGTATTCGGGGAGGGAGTGGGGGTCCAGATACGCAGTATTTT. It yields the protein CASSIRGGSGGPDTQYF.

The rearrangement links TRBV5-1 to TRBJ2-5; D is uncertain. The CDR3 loop spans 14 amino acids. With 4 bases removed from V and 4 bases from J, the gap between germline ends came to 14 bases. The germline V gene encodes CDR1 SGHRS and CDR2 YFSETQ. CDR3 nucleotide sequence: TGCGCCAGCAGCCTAACCCCGTTATCAGAGACCCAGTACTTC. Encoded protein: CASSLTPLSETQYF.

V and J are TRBV5-6 and TRBJ1-2; 7 bases agree with TRBD1. The CDR3 sequence is 14 residues long. CDR1 and CDR2 from the germline V gene are SGHDT and YYEEEE. V was clipped by 2 bases and J by 8 bases; unmatched bases: 9. The CDR3 reads CASSFDRVSFGYTF. The CDR3 DNA sequence: TGTGCCAGCAGCTTCGACAGGGTATCGTTCGGCTACACCTTC.

This chain connects TRBV30 to TRBJ2-7; D ambiguous. CDR1 GTSNPN and CDR2 SVGIG come from the germline V gene (reference sequence). This CDR3 has 13 amino acids. Trimming took 0 bases from V and 3 from J, leaving 9 bases between them. The CDR3 here is CAWSVQKYYEQYF. The CDR3 DNA is TGTGCCTGGAGTGTACAAAAATACTACGAGCAGTACTTC.

This chain uses TRBV2 with TRBJ2-1; D uncertain. CDR3 size: 12 residues. Trimming took off 0 bases at V and 7 bases at J, with 4 bases between the two ends. In germline, CDR1 is SNHLY, CDR2 FYNNEI. The CDR3 nucleotides read TGTGCCAGCAGTGAAGCTCCGAATGAGCAGTTCTTC. Translated, it gives CASSEAPNEQFF. The full variable domain, its missing parts supplied by reference TRBV2 and TRBJ2-1, is EPEVTQTPSHQVTQMGQEVILRCVPISNHLYFYWYRQILGQKVEFLVSFYNNEISEKSEIFDDQFSVERPDGSNFTLKIRSTKLEDSAMYFCASSEAPNEQFFGPGTRLTVL.

This chain uses TRBV6-5 with TRBJ1-2, with TRBD1 as a possible D gene (5 bases). This CDR3 has 13 residues. Germline CDR1 and CDR2: MNHEY and SVGAGI. With 2 bases removed from V and 7 bases from J, the gap between germline ends came to 11 bases. The DNA of the CDR3 is TGTGCCAGCAGTTACGTAGGGGCTTCTGGCTACACCTTC. This sequence encodes CASSYVGASGYTF.

The chain joins TRBV19 to TRBJ2-5; perhaps TRBD1 as D (5 bases). The V and J ends lost 0 bases and 8 bases respectively, with 16 bases between them. This CDR3 comprises 15 residues. CDR1 is LNHDA and CDR2 is SQIVND in the germline V gene (reference sequence). For the CDR3, the DNA is TGTGCCAGTAGTATAGAGTTGGCCCACACAGGAACCCAGTACTTC. This translates into CASSIELAHTGTQYF.

J is TRBJ1-4 and V is TRBV15; TRBD1 matches 9 bases. The CDR3 is made up of 17 amino acids. The germline CDR1 and CDR2 sequences are LNHNV and YYDKDF (reference sequence). Trimming cost V 1 base and J 3 bases; bases outside gene matches: 6. The CDR3 spells CATSRAGTGFSNEKLFF. The CDR3 DNA is TGTGCCACCAGCAGAGCCGGGACAGGGTTTTCTAATGAAAAACTGTTTTTT.

This clone was seen only a few times. The rearrangement uses TRBV2 and TRBJ2-1, with 11 nucleotides matching TRBD2. The germline V gene has CDR1 SNHLY and CDR2 FYNNEI. V was clipped by 7 bases and J by 4 bases; unmatched bases: 0. The CDR3 runs to 13 residues. The CDR3 DNA reads as TGTGCCAGCACTAGCGGGGGGTACAATGAGCAGTTCTTC. Residues: CASTSGGYNEQFF. Full variable domain (remainder filled in from reference TRBV2 and TRBJ2-1): EPEVTQTPSHQVTQMGQEVILRCVPISNHLYFYWYRQILGQKVEFLVSFYNNEISEKSEIFDDQFSVERPDGSNFTLKIRSTKLEDSAMYFCASTSGGYNEQFFGPGTRLTVL.

V is TRBV18 and J is TRBJ2-5; no clear D. V was shortened by 0 bases and J by 1 base, with 15 bases between the two germline ends. This CDR3 has 17 residues. Germline loops: CDR1 KGHSH, CDR2 LQKENI. The CDR3 reads CASSPPNSQAFQETQYF. CDR3 sequence (DNA): TGTGCCAGCTCACCACCGAATTCCCAGGCCTTCCAAGAGACCCAGTACTTC.

As DNA, the CDR3 is TGTGCCAGCAGTTTATCAGGGGCCCATGGCTACACCTTC. This codes for CASSLSGAHGYTF. The rearrangement joins TRBV27 to TRBJ1-2, with D possibly TRBD1 on 5 matching bases. CDR1 is MNHEY and CDR2 is SMNVEV in the germline V gene (reference sequence). Trimming removed 0 bases from V and 6 bases from J, with 8 bases in between. The CDR3 spans 13 residues.